The 21 T cell receptor beta chains below all came from one sample that was sequenced in a study of T-cell reconstitution after alpha-beta-depleted transplantation in children. Construction of the TCRbeta library involved unique molecular identifiers. TCRdb itself ran the PCR reads through MiXCR, one entry per CDR3 protein. Of 350,000 to 450,000 distinct CDR3 sequences in the sample, less than 15% were seen once. Sequenced material: PBMCs, taken from the stem cell graft. These receptor sequences come from a human donor who donated a stem cell graft to a child with Fanconi anemia.

The chain has TRBV6-1 and TRBJ1-1, with D unresolved. CDR1 and CDR2 (germline): MNHNS, SASEGT. Trimming stripped 6 bases from V and 1 base from J, with 9 bases between. The CDR3 has 13 amino acids. CDR3 in amino acids: CASRVWGNTEAFF. CDR3 nucleotide sequence: TGTGCCAGCAGGGTGTGGGGGAACACTGAAGCTTTCTTT.

This clonotype was recorded at least ten times. The CDR3, as DNA: TGTGCCAGCAGTTCCAGGTTCTCCTTAGGAACTACGCAGTATTTT. This translates into CASSSRFSLGTTQYF. The chain couples TRBV28 to TRBJ2-3; D is uncertain. The CDR3 is made up of 15 amino acids. Deletions cut 4 bases from V and 8 bases from J, with 19 bases between. The germline V gene has CDR1 MDHEN and CDR2 SYDVKM. Filled out from reference TRBV28 and TRBJ2-3, the complete variable domain reads DVKVTQSSRYLVKRTGEKVFLECVQDMDHENMFWYRQDPGLGLRLIYFSYDVKMKEKGDIPEGYSVSREKKERFSLILESASTNQTSMYLCASSSRFSLGTTQYFGPGTRLTVL.

This clonotype was counted only a few times. The chain joins TRBV6-5 to TRBJ2-5; perhaps TRBD2 as D (6 bases). V was cut by 2 bases and J by 5 bases, with 15 bases left in between. CDR3 size: 15 residues. CDR1 is MNHEY and CDR2 is SVGAGI in the germline V gene. The CDR3 DNA reads TGTGCCAGCAGTTACGGGCCCGGGGGTCGGGAGACCCAGTACTTC. This gives the protein CASSYGPGGRETQYF.

The chain joins TRBV3-1 to TRBJ1-4, with 8 positions matching TRBD1. V shed 6 bases and J 1 base; nucleotides not matched to a gene: 7. The CDR3 has 16 amino acids. Looked up from germline, CDR1 is LGHDT and CDR2 is YNNKEL (reference sequence). The CDR3 DNA reads TGTGCCAGCAGACACGGACAGGGCATAACTAATGAAAAACTGTTTTTT. It translates to CASRHGQGITNEKLFF.

This clonotype was seen only a few times. This sequence joins TRBV5-1 and TRBJ1-1; D is uncertain. Germline CDR1 reads SGHRS; CDR2 reads YFSETQ. V was cut by 1 base and J by 0 bases, with 10 bases left in between. The CDR3 runs to 15 residues. The CDR3 region has the DNA TGCGCCAGCAGCTTGAACAGAGGTATGAACACTGAAGCTTTCTTT. It translates to CASSLNRGMNTEAFF.

The V call is TRBV5-5, the J call TRBJ2-2; unclear D gene. Germline loops: CDR1 SGHKS, CDR2 YYEKEE (reference sequence). Trimming shortened V by 2 bases and J by 4 bases, and 12 bases separated the two germline ends. This CDR3 is 15 amino acids long. The chain's CDR3 is CASSFRFPSTGELFF. DNA for the CDR3: TGTGCCAGCAGCTTCAGATTCCCGAGCACCGGGGAGCTGTTTTTT. Combining the CDR3 with reference TRBV5-5 and TRBJ2-2 gives the whole variable domain DAGVTQSPTHLIKTRGQQVTLRCSPISGHKSVSWYQQVLGQGPQFIFQYYEKEERGRGNFPDRFSARQFPNYSSELNVNALLLGDSALYLCASSFRFPSTGELFFGEGSRLTVL.

This rearrangement joins TRBV12-3 or TRBV12-4 to TRBJ1-5; D unclear. Trimming took 6 bases from V and 3 from J, leaving 12 bases between them. The CDR3 has 14 amino acids. The CDR3 reads CASRAGQINQPQHF. DNA of the CDR3: TGTGCCAGCAGGGCTGGTCAGATCAATCAGCCCCAGCATTTT.

This clonotype showed up just a few times. The J gene is TRBJ1-3, the V gene TRBV10-3; D unresolved. The V gene's germline CDR1 is ENHRY and CDR2 SYGVKD. CDR3 length equals 12 residues. V gave up 9 bases and J gave up 3 bases, with 9 bases separating them. Here the CDR3 DNA reads TGTGCCATTAGCAGCGGTGGAAACACCATATATTTT. Amino acids: CAISSGGNTIYF.

This clonotype has a count of ten or more. V and J are TRBV6-5 and TRBJ1-1, with 7 nucleotides matching TRBD1. The CDR3 loop spans 16 amino acids. Germline V gene sequence: CDR1 MNHEY, CDR2 SVGAGI. The ends lost 6 bases at V and 2 bases at J; junction bases unmatched: 12. The CDR3 loop reads CASSANRGGINTEAFF. As DNA, the CDR3 is TGTGCCAGCAGCGCAAACAGGGGAGGCATAAACACTGAAGCTTTCTTT.

This rearrangement joins TRBV23-1 to TRBJ2-7; 12 bases align to TRBD1. TRBV23-1 has ORF status, its function being uncertain. The CDR3 spans 17 residues. V shed 0 bases, J shed 1 base, and the junction held 4 bases outside the gene matches. CDR3 sequence reads: CASSQSGTGGTSYEQYV. Written as DNA, the CDR3 is TGCGCCAGCAGTCAATCAGGGACAGGGGGCACTTCCTACGAGCAGTACGTC.

This clonotype has ten or more counts. This chain joins TRBV6-1 and TRBJ1-1; D gene unclear. Trimming pared 1 base from V and 11 bases from J, leaving 14 bases between. Germline assignment: CDR1 MNHNS and CDR2 SASEGT. This CDR3 spans 13 amino acids. The CDR3 here is CASSEGHTREAFF. CDR3 coding DNA: TGTGCCAGCAGTGAAGGGCACACCCGGGAGGCTTTCTTT.

This chain joins TRBV2 and TRBJ2-7; no definite D call. Germline V CDR1 and CDR2: SNHLY, FYNNEI. The CDR3 extends over 15 amino acids. V shed 0 bases and J shed 2 bases, with 11 bases lying between them. The CDR3: CASSEAIAQTYEQYV. DNA for the CDR3: TGTGCCAGCAGTGAAGCTATCGCACAGACCTACGAGCAGTACGTC.

V usage is TRBV9 and J usage is TRBJ2-1; weak D call: TRBD1 (6 bases). V lost 6 bases and J 7 bases, leaving 14 bases between the germline ends. The CDR3 is made up of 13 amino acids. Germline CDR1 is SGDLS and CDR2 is YYNGEE. The CDR3 here is CASNPQGTNEQFF. The DNA of the CDR3 is TGTGCCAGCAACCCACAGGGAACGAATGAGCAGTTCTTC.

This clonotype was found a few times. The CDR3 protein is CSAPGLARTQYF. CDR3 bases: TGCAGTGCCCCGGGACTAGCGAGAACGCAGTATTTT. The chain combines TRBV20-1 with TRBJ2-3; TRBD2 matches 10 bases. V was clipped by 6 bases and J by 9 bases; unmatched bases: 6. The length of the CDR3 is 12 residues. Per the germline V gene, CDR1 is DFQATT and CDR2 is SNEGSKA (reference sequence).

This rearrangement joins TRBV6-1 to TRBJ2-2, with D possibly called TRBD1 or TRBD2 (5 bases each). CDR3 length equals 14 residues. Germline V lookup: CDR1 MNHNS, CDR2 SASEGT. The ends were cut back, 8 bases at V and 4 bases at J, with 14 bases in the middle. For the CDR3, the DNA is TGTGCCAGCTCCGGGACCTGGGGCACCGGGGAGCTGTTTTTT. It specifies CASSGTWGTGELFF.

The rearrangement uses TRBV3-1 and TRBJ2-1; D is perhaps TRBD2 (6 bases). The germline V and J ends were trimmed by 1 base and 7 bases, with 14 bases remaining between them. CDR1 and CDR2 (germline): LGHDT, YNNKEL (reference sequence). The CDR3 is 15 residues long. The CDR3 loop is CASSQGRDTRNEQFF. CDR3 DNA: TGTGCCAGCAGCCAAGGGAGGGATACCAGGAATGAGCAGTTCTTC.

The chain couples TRBV3-1 to TRBJ1-1; D unresolved. Germline CDR1 reads LGHDT; CDR2 reads YNNKEL (reference sequence). The CDR3 extends over 12 amino acids. The V gene lost 3 bases and the J gene lost 7 bases, with 9 bases spanning the gap. The CDR3 here is CASSHQANEAFF. In DNA, the CDR3 is TGTGCCAGCAGCCACCAAGCAAATGAAGCTTTCTTT.

Only a few counts were recorded for this clonotype. The chain joins TRBV9 to TRBJ2-1; 13 bases align to TRBD2. This CDR3 spans 17 amino acids. Germline CDR1 SGDLS, CDR2 YYNGEE. The V segment lost 4 bases and the J segment 1 base; nucleotides outside the gene matches: 5. CDR3 amino acids: CASSLPGLAGSYNEQFF. As DNA, the CDR3 is TGTGCCAGCAGCTTGCCGGGACTAGCGGGGTCCTACAATGAGCAGTTCTTC.

This clonotype was recorded only once. V usage is TRBV29-1 and J usage is TRBJ2-2; D is undetermined. This CDR3 spans 12 amino acids. The V and J ends lost 0 bases and 5 bases respectively, with 4 bases between them. Germline V gene lookup returns CDR1 SQVTM and CDR2 ANQGSEA. The CDR3 here is CSVEELTGELFF. The CDR3 DNA reads as TGCAGCGTTGAAGAATTGACCGGGGAGCTGTTTTTT.

This clonotype has more than one count but fewer than ten. The chain uses TRBV27 and TRBJ2-5; D unclear. The CDR3 has 11 residues. Trimming stripped 7 bases from V and 5 bases from J, with 8 bases between. The germline V gene has CDR1 MNHEY and CDR2 SMNVEV (reference sequence). The CDR3 DNA follows: TGTGCCAGCAACCCGGGTGAGACCCAGTACTTC. As protein: CASNPGETQYF.

This clonotype was observed a few times. The rearrangement links TRBV7-2 to TRBJ2-1; D may match TRBD1 or TRBD2 (5 bases each). The CDR3 covers 14 residues. Trimming left V 3 bases short and J 6 bases short, with 12 bases between. CDR1 SGHTA and CDR2 FQGNSA come from the germline V gene. DNA for the CDR3: TGTGCCAGCAGCTTGGGGGTCAGGCGCAATGAGCAGTTCTTC. Protein product: CASSLGVRRNEQFF.